This T cell receptor (beta chain) stems from a study of cytomegalovirus exposure and HLA in healthy donors. Primers for the PCR totalled 60 Vbeta and 13 Jbeta. Clones were sequenced by immunoSEQ multiplex PCR, and TCRdb holds only the in-frame ones, with some missing. Altogether approximately 210,000 clones are present, around 81% being singletons, with the ten largest covering 10% to 13%. In this sample, this clone turned up a few times. Its target is not known. Study-level findings and limits: TCR sequences were mostly rare, though some public TCRs occurred in many donors.

The CDR3 has 14 residues. J was trimmed by 3 bases and V by 8 bases; bases with no gene match: 5. Germline V gene lookup returns CDR1 MNHNS and CDR2 SASEGT. Sequenced: PBMCs. The sequence came from a woman aged 45-60 years in good health and CMV-seropositive. The chain employs TRBV6-1 and TRBJ1-3, with 9 bases lining up with TRBD1. The CDR3 nucleotides are TGTGCCAGCTTGGACAGGGGATTTGGAAACACCATATATTTT. This encodes CASLDRGFGNTIYF.